The sequence of this T cell receptor beta chain was determined in a study of T cells in Graves' hyperthyroidism and ophthalmopathy. Template material for amplifying TCR beta CDR3 regions consisted of RNA transcripts. HTBI primers were used for first-round RT-PCR of the TCR CDR3. TCRdb reprocessed the multiplex PCR reads with MiXCR, giving one entry per CDR3 protein. The sample has fewer than 450,000 distinct CDR3 sequences; about a sixth are singletons. The V and J ends lost 2 bases and 0 bases, in that order; junction bases with no gene match: 4. The CDR3 is 18 residues long. CDR1 is SNHLY and CDR2 is FYNNEI in the germline V gene. The table lists this clonotype with many counts.

V usage is TRBV2 and J usage is TRBJ2-1; 13 nucleotides align to TRBD2. The sequenced sample consisted of blood. The clonotype was recovered from a woman aged 25 to 39 with Graves' hyperthyroidism that later progressed to Graves' ophthalmopathy. The CDR3 nucleotides read TGTGCCAGCAGTGAAATCGGGACTAGCGGGGCCTCCTACAATGAGCAGTTCTTC. This sequence encodes CASSEIGTSGASYNEQFF.